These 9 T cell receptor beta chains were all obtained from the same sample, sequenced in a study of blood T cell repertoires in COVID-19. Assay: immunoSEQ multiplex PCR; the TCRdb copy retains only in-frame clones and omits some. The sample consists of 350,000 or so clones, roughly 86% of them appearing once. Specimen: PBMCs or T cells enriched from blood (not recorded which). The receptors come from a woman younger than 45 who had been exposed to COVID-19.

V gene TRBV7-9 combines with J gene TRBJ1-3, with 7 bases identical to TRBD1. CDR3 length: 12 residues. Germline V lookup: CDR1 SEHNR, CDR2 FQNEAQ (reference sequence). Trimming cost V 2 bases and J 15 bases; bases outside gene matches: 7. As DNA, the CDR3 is TGTGCCAGCAGCTTATATGAGACAGGGAGATATTTT. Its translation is CASSLYETGRYF.

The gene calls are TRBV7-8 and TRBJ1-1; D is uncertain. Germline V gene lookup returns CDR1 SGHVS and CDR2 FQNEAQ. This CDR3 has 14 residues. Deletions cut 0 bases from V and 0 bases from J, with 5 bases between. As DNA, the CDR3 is TGTGCCAGCAGCTTAGCGGGCCTGAACACTGAAGCTTTCTTT. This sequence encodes CASSLAGLNTEAFF.

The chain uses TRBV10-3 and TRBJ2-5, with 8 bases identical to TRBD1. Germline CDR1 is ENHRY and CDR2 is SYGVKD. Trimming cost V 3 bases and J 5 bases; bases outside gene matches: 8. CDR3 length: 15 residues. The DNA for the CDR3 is TGTGCCATCAGTGATGTCGGACAGGGTGGTGAGACCCAGTACTTC. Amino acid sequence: CAISDVGQGGETQYF.

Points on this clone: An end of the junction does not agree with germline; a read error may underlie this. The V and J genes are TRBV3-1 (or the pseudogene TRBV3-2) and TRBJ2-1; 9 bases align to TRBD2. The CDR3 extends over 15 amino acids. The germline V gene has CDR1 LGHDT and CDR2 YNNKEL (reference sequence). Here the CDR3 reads CASSLAGGAGNEQFF. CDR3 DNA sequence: TGTGCCAGTAGCCTCGCGGGAGGGGCAGGAAATGAGCAGTTCTTC.

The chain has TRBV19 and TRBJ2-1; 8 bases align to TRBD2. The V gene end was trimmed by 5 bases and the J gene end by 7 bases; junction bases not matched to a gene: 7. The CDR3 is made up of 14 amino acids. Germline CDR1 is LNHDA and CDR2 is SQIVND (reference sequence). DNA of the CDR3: TGTGCCAGTAGTCCGTCGGGACTAGGAAATGAGCAGTTCTTC. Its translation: CASSPSGLGNEQFF.

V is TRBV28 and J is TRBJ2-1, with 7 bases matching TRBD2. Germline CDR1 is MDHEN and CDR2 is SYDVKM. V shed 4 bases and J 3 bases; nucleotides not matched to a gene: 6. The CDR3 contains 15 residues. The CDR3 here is CASSWEGMSYNEQFF. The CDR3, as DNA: TGTGCCAGCAGTTGGGAGGGGATGAGCTACAATGAGCAGTTCTTC.

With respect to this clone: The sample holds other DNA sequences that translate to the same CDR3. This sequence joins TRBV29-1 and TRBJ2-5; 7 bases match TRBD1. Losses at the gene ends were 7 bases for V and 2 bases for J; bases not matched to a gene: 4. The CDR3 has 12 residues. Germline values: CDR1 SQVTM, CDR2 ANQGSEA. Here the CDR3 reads CSAGRGQETQYF. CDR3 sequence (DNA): TGCAGCGCAGGCAGGGGGCAAGAGACCCAGTACTTC.

CDR3 sequence: CASSLYSPMGTGERGNTEAFF. The CDR3, as DNA: TGTGCCAGCAGTTTATATTCCCCTATGGGGACAGGGGAGAGAGGGAACACTGAAGCTTTCTTT. This chain connects TRBV27 to TRBJ1-1; TRBD1 matches at 10 bases. V lost 1 base to trimming and J lost 1 base; unmatched junction nucleotides: 18. Germline V gene data show CDR1 as MNHEY and CDR2 as SMNVEV (reference sequence). There are 21 residues in the CDR3.

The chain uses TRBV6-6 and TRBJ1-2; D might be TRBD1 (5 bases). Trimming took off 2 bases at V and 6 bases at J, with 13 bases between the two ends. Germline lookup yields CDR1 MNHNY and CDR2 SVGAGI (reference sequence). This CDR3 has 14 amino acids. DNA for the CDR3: TGTGCCAGCAGTTACCAGACCGGGGGGAATGGCTACACCTTC. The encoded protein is CASSYQTGGNGYTF.